One T cell receptor beta chain is described in this entry. The sample belongs to a study of blood T cell repertoires in COVID-19. In the authors' workflow: From reference gene primer amplification, estimates of nucleated cell counts were derived. Profiled with immunoSEQ multiplex PCR; TCRdb holds only in-frame clones, not every one. Clonal size and the V and J genes are those of that table, whereas D and trimming came from the DNA. The sample carries fewer than 150,000 clones, 80% to 90% recorded once. This TCR was recovered from a man aged 35 to 55 with acute or convalescent COVID-19. The sequenced sample was peripheral blood.

In DNA form, the CDR3 reads TGTGCTAGTGGTTTGGTTACCGGGACAGGGCTAGTGGGGGCCAACGTCCTGACTTTC. Protein sequence: CASGLVTGTGLVGANVLTF. The J gene is TRBJ2-6, the V gene TRBV12-5; 9 bases match TRBD1. With 0 bases clipped from V and 4 bases from J, the junction kept 10 bases outside the gene matches. CDR3 length: 19 residues. In germline, CDR1 is LGHNT, CDR2 FRNRAP. Using reference TRBV12-5 and TRBJ2-6 for the parts outside the CDR3, the full variable domain is DARVTQTPRHKVTEMGQEVTMRCQPILGHNTVFWYRQTMMQGLELLAYFRNRAPLDDSGMPKDRFSAEMPDATLATLKIQPSEPRDSAVYFCASGLVTGTGLVGANVLTFGAGSRLTVL.